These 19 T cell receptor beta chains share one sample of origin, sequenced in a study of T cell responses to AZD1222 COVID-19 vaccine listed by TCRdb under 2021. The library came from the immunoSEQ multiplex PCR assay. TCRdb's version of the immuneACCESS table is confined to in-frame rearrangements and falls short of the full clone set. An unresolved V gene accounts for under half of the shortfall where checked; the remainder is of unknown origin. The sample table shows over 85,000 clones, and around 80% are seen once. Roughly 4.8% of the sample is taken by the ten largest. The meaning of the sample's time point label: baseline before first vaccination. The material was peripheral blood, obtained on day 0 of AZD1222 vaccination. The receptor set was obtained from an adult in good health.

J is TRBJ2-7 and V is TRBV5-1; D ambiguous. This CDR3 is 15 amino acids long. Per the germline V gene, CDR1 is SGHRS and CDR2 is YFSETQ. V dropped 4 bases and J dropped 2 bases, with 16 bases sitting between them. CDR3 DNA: TGCGCCAGCAGCCCGCAAGTGGGCGGTACCTACGAGCAGTACTTC. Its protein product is CASSPQVGGTYEQYF.

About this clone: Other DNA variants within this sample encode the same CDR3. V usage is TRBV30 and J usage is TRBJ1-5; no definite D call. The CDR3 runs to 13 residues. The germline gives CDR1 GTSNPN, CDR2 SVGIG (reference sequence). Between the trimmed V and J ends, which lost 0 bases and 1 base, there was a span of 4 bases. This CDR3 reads CAWSVGSNQPQHF. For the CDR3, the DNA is TGTGCCTGGAGTGTAGGGAGCAATCAGCCCCAGCATTTT.

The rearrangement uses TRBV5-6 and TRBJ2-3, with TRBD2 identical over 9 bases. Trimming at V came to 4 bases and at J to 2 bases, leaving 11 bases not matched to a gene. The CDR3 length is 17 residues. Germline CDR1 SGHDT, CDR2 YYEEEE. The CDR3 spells CASSRYGAGGLTDTQYF. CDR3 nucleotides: TGTGCCAGCAGCCGGTACGGAGCGGGAGGCCTCACAGATACGCAGTATTTT.

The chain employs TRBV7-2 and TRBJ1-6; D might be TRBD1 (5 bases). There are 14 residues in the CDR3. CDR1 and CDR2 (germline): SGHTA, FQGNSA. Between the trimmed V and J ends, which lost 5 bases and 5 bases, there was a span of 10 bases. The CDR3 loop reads CASSRRGDNSPLHF. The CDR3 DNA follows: TGTGCCAGCAGCCGGCGGGGGGATAATTCACCCCTCCACTTT.

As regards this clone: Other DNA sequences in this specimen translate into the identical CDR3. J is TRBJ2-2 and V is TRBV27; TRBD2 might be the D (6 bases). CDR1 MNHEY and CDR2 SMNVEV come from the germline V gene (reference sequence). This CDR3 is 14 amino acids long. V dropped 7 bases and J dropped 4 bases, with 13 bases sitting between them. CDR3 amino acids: CASTRAGATGELFF. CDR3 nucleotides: TGTGCCAGCACCCGAGCGGGCGCCACCGGGGAGCTGTTTTTT.

The CDR3 DNA reads TGTGCCAGCAGCACTGGGACTGTATCTAACTATGGCTACACCTTC. This translates into CASSTGTVSNYGYTF. The chain recombines TRBV6-6 with TRBJ1-2; D might be TRBD1 (5 bases). The CDR3 is 15 amino acids. Trimming cost V 6 bases and J 0 bases, with 14 bases left between them. In germline, CDR1 is MNHNY, CDR2 SVGAGI (reference sequence).

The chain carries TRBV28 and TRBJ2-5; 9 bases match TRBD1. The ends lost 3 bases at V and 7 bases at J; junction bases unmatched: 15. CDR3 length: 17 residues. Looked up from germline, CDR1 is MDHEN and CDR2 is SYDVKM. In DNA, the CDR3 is TGTGCCAGCAGTTTCTCAGCCGGGACAGGGATACGGGGGACCCAGTACTTC. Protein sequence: CASSFSAGTGIRGTQYF.

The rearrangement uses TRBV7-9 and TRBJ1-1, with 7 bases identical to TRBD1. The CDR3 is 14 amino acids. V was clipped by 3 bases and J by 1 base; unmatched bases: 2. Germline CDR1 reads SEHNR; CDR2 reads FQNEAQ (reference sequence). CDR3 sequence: CASSLGQKNTEAFF. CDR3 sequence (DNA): TGTGCCAGCAGCTTGGGACAGAAGAACACTGAAGCTTTCTTT.

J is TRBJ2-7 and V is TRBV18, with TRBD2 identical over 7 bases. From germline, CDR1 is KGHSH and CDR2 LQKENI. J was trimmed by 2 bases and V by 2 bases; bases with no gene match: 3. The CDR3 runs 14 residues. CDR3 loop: CASSPTSATYEQYF. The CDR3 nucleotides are TGTGCCAGCTCACCAACTAGCGCTACCTACGAGCAGTACTTC.

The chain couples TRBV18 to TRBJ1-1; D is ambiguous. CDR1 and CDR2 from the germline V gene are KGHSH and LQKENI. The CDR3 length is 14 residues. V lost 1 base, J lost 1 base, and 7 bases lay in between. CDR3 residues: CASSPRSQNTEAFF. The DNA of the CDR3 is TGTGCCAGCTCACCACGCAGTCAGAACACTGAAGCTTTCTTT.

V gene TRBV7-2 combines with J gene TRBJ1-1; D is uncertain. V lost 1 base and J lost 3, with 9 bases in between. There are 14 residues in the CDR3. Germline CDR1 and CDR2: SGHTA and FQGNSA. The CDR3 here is CASSLGGQDTEAFF. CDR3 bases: TGTGCCAGCAGCTTAGGTGGCCAGGACACTGAAGCTTTCTTT.

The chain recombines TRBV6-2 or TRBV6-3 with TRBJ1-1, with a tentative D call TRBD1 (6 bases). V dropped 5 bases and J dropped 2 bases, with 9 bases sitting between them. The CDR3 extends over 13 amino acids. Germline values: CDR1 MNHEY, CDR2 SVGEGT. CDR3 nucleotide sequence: TGTGCCAGCAGTAAGACAGGTAACACTGAAGCTTTCTTT. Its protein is CASSKTGNTEAFF.

In DNA, the CDR3 is TGTGCCAGTAGTATGGCCCGACACAATGAGCAGTTCTTC. Translating it yields CASSMARHNEQFF. The V call is TRBV19, the J call TRBJ2-1; D unresolved. The CDR3 length is 13 residues. Trimming took off 3 bases at V and 5 bases at J, with 8 bases between the two ends. Germline V lookup: CDR1 LNHDA, CDR2 SQIVND (reference sequence).

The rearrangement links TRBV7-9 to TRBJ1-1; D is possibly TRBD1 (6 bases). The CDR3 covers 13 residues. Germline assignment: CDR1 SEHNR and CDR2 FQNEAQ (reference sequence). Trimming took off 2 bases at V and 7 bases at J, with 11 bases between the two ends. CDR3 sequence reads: CASSLTTGHEAFF. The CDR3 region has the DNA TGTGCCAGCAGCTTAACGACAGGACATGAAGCTTTCTTT.

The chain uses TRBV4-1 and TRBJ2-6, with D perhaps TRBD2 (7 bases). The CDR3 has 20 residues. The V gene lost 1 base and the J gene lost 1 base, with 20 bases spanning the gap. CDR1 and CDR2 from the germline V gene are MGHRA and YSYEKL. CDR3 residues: CASSQAIGVRGASGANVLTF. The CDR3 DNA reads TGCGCCAGCAGCCAAGCGATCGGTGTCCGGGGGGCGTCTGGGGCCAACGTCCTGACTTTC.

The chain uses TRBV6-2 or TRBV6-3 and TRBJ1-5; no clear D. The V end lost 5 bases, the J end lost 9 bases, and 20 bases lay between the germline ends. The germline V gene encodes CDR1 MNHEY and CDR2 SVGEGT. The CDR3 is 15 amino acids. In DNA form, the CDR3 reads TGTGCCAGCAGTCATAGGGTGACTTTTTTGTGGCCCCAGCATTTT. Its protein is CASSHRVTFLWPQHF.

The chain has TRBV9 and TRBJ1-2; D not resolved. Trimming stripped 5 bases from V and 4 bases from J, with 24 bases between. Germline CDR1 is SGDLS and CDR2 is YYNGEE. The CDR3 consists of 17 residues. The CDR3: CASSRRLVMEKGYGYTF. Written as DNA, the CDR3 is TGTGCCAGCAGTCGTAGATTGGTAATGGAAAAGGGCTATGGCTACACCTTC.

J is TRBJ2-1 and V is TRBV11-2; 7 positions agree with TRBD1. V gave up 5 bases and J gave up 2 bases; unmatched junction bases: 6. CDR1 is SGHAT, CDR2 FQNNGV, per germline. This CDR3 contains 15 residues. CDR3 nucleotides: TGTGCCAGCAGCCCGGGACAGCTTACCTACAATGAGCAGTTCTTC. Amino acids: CASSPGQLTYNEQFF.

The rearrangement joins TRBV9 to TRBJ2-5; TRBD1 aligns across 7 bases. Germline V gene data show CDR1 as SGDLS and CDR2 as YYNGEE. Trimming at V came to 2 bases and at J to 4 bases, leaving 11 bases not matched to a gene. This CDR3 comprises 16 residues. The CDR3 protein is CASSVRQGDRGETQYF. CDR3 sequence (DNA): TGTGCCAGCAGCGTCAGACAGGGCGATAGAGGAGAGACCCAGTACTTC.